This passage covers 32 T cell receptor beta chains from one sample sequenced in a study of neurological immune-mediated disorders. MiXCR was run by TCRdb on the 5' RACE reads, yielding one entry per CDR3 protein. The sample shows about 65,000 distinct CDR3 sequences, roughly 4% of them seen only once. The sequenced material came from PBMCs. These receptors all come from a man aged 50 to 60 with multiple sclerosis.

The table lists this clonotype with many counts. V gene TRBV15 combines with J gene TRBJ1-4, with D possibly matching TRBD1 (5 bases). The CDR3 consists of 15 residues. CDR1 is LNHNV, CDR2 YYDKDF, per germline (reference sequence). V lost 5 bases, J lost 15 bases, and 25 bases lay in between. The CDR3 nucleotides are TGTGCCACCAGCGGAACAGGACCGACTGAAAGTCTGGTGTTTTTT. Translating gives CATSGTGPTESLVFF.

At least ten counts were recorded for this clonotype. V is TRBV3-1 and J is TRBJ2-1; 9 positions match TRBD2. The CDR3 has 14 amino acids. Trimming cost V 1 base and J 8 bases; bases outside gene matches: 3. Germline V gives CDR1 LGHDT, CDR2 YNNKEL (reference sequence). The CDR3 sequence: CASSQGGGADEQFF. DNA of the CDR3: TGTGCCAGCAGCCAAGGCGGGGGGGCGGATGAGCAGTTCTTC.

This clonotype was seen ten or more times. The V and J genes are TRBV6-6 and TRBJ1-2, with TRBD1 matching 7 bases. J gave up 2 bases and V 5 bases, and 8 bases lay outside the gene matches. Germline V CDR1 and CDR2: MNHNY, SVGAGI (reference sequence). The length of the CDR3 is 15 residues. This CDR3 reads CASSRVAGGNYGYTF. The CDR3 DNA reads TGTGCCAGCAGTCGCGTCGCAGGGGGGAACTATGGCTACACCTTC.

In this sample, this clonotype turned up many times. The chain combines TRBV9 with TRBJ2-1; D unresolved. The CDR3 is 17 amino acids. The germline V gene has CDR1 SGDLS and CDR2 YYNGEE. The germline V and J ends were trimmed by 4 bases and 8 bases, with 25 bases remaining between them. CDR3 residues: CASSSRHGWNPRDEQFF. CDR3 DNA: TGTGCCAGCAGCTCCCGTCACGGGTGGAACCCACGGGATGAGCAGTTCTTC.

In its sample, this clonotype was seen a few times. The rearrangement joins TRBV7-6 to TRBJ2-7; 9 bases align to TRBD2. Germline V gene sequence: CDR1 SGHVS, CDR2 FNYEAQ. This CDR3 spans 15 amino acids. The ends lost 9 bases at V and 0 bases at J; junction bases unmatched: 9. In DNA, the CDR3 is TGTGCCAGTACCGTAGGAGCGGGGGGCTCCTACGAGCAGTACTTC. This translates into CASTVGAGGSYEQYF.

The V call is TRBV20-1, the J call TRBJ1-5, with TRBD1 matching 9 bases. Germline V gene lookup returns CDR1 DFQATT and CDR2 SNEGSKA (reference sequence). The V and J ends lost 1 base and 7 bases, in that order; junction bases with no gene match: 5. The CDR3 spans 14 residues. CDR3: CSARGVDRGQPQHF. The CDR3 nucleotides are TGCAGTGCTAGAGGGGTGGACAGGGGCCAGCCCCAGCATTTT.

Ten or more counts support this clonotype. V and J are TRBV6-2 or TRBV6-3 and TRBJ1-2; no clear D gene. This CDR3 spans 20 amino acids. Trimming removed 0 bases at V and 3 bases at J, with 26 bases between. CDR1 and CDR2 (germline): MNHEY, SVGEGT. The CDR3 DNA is TGTGCCAGCAGTTACTCGATTTCGCGGACCGTCACCCCCTTCTACTATGGCTACACCTTC. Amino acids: CASSYSISRTVTPFYYGYTF.

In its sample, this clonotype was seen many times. The CDR3 sequence is CASSKGLAGGLSTDTQYF. DNA of the CDR3: TGTGCCAGCAGTAAGGGACTAGCGGGGGGCCTAAGCACAGATACGCAGTATTTT. The genes are TRBV28 and TRBJ2-3; 15 bases line up with TRBD2. Germline V gene data show CDR1 as MDHEN and CDR2 as SYDVKM. This CDR3 spans 18 amino acids. The V gene end was trimmed by 5 bases and the J gene end by 0 bases; junction bases not matched to a gene: 6.

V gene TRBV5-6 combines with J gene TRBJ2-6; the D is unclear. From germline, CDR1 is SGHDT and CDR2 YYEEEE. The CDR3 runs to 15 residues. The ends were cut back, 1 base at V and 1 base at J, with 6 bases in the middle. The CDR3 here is CASSLYQSGANVLTF. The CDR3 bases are TGTGCCAGCAGCTTGTATCAGTCTGGGGCCAACGTCCTGACTTTC.

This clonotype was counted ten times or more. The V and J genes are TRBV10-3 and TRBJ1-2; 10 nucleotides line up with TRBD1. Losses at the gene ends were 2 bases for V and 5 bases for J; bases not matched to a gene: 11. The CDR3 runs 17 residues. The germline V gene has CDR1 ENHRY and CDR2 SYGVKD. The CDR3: CAISETLSGQGIYGYTF. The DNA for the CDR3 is TGTGCCATCAGTGAGACCTTATCGGGACAGGGGATTTATGGCTACACCTTC.

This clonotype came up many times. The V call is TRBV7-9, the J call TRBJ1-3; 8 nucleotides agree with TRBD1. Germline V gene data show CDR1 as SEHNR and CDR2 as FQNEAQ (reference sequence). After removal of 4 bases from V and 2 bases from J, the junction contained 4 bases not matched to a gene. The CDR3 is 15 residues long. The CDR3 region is CASSSPGGTGNTIYF. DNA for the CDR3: TGTGCCAGCAGCTCACCAGGGGGCACTGGAAACACCATATATTTT.

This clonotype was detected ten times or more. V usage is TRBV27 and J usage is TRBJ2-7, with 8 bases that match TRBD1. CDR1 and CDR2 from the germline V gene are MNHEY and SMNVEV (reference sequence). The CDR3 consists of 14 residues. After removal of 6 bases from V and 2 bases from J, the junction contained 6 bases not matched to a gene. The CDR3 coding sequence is TGTGCCAGCAGCCCGACAGGGGCCGCCTACGAGCAGTACTTC. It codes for CASSPTGAAYEQYF.

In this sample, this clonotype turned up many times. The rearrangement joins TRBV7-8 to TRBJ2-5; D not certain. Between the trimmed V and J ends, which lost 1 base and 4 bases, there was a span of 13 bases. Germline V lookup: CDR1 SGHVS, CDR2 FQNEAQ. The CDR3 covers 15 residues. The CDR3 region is CASSLGYAGPETQYF. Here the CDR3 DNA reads TGTGCCAGCAGCTTAGGTTACGCCGGTCCAGAGACCCAGTACTTC.

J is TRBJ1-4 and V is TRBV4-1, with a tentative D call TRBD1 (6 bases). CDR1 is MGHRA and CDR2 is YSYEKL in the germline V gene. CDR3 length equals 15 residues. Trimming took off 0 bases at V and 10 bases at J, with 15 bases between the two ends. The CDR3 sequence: CASSQDSFGGGKLFF. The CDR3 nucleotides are TGCGCCAGCAGCCAAGATAGTTTCGGGGGCGGAAAACTGTTTTTT.

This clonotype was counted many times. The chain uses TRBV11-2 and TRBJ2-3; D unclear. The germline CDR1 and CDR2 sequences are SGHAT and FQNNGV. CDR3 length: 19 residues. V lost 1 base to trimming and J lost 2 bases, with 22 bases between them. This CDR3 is CASSLGILTNLPDTDTQYF. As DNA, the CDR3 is TGTGCCAGCAGCTTAGGTATTTTAACAAACCTGCCTGACACAGATACGCAGTATTTT. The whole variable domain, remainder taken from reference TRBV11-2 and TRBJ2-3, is EAGVAQSPRYKIIEKRQSVAFWCNPISGHATLYWYQQILGQGPKLLIQFQNNGVVDDSQLPKDRFSAERLKGVDSTLKIQPAKLEDSAVYLCASSLGILTNLPDTDTQYFGPGTRLTVL.

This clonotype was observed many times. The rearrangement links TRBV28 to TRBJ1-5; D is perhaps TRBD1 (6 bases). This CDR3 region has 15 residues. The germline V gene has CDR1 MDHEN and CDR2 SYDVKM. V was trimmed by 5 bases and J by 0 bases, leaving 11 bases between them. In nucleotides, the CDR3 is TGTGCCAGCAGTCAATACAGGGTTAGCAATCAGCCCCAGCATTTT. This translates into CASSQYRVSNQPQHF.

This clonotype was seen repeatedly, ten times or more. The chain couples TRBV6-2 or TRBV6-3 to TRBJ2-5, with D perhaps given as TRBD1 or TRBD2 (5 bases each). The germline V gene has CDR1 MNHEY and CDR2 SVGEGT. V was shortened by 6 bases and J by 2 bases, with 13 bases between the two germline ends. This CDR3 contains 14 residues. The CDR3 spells CASSDGAPQETQYF. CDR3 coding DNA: TGTGCCAGCAGCGACGGGGCACCACAAGAGACCCAGTACTTC.

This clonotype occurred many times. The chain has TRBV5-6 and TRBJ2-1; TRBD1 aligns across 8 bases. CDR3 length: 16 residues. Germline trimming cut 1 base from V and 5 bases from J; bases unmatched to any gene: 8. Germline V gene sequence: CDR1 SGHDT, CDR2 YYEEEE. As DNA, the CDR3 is TGTGCCAGCAGCTTGAGGGGGCAGGACAGGGACAATGAGCAGTTCTTC. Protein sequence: CASSLRGQDRDNEQFF.

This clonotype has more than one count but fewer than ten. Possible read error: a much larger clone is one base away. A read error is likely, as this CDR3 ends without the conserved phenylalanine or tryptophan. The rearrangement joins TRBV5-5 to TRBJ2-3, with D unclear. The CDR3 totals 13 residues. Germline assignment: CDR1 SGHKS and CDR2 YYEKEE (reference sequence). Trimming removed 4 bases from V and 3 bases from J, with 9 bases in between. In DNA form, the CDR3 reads TGTGCCAGCAGCCAAGGTCTGACAGATACGCAGTATATT. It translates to CASSQGLTDTQYI.

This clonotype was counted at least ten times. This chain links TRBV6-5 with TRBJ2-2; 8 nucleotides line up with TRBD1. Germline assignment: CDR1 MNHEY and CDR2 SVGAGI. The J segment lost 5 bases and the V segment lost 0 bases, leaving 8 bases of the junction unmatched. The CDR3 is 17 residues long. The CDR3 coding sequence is TGTGCCAGCAGTTACTCCTTCCGGGACAGGCAAACCGGGGAGCTGTTTTTT. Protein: CASSYSFRDRQTGELFF.

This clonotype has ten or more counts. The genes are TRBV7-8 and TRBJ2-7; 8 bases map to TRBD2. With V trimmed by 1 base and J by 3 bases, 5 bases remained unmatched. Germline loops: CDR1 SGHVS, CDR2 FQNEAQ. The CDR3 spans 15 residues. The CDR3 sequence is CASSLGLSGSYEQYV. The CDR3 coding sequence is TGTGCCAGCAGCTTAGGATTAAGCGGGAGCTACGAGCAGTACGTC.

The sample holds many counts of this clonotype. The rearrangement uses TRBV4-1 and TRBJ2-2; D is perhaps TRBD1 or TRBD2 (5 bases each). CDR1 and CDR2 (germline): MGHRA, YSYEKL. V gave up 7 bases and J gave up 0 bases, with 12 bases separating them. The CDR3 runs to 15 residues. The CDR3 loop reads CASNEGPANTGELFF. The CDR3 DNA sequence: TGCGCCAGCAATGAGGGGCCCGCGAACACCGGGGAGCTGTTTTTT.

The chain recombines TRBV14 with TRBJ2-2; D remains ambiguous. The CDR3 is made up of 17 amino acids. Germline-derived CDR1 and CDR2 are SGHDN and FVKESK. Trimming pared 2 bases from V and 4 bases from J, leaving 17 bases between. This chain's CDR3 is CASSQPKLGYSTGELFF. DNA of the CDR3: TGTGCCAGCAGCCAACCGAAATTGGGATACTCCACCGGGGAGCTGTTTTTT.

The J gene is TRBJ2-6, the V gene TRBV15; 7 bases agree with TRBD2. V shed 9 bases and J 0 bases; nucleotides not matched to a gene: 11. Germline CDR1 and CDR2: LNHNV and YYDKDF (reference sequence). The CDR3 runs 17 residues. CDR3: CATGERGFRSGANVLTF. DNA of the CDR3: TGTGCCACGGGGGAGCGGGGCTTTCGCTCTGGGGCCAACGTCCTGACTTTC.

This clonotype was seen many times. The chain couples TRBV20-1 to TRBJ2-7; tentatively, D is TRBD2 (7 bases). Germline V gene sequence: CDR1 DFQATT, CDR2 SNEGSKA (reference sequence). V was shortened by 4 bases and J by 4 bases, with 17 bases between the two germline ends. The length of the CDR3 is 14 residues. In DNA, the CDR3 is TGCAGTGCTATCCAGGGGAGGGGTTATTACGAGCAGTACTTC. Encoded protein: CSAIQGRGYYEQYF.

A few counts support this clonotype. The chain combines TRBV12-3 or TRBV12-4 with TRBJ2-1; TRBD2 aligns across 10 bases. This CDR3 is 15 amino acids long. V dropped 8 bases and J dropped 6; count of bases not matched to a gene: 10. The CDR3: CASLSLRTSGNEQFF. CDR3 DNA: TGTGCCAGCCTAAGCCTTCGGACTAGCGGCAATGAGCAGTTCTTC.

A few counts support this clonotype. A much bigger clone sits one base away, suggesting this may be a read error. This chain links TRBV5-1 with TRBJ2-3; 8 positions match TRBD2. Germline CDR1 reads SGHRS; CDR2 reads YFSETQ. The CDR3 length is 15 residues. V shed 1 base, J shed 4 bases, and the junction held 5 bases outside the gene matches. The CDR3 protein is CASSLTSGNADTQYF. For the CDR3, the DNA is TGCGCCAGCAGCTTGACTAGCGGTAACGCAGATACGCAGTATTTT. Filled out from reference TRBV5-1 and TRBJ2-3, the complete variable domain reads KAGVTQTPRYLIKTRGQQVTLSCSPISGHRSVSWYQQTPGQGLQFLFEYFSETQRNKGNFPGRFSGRQFSNSRSEMNVSTLELGDSALYLCASSLTSGNADTQYFGPGTRLTVL.

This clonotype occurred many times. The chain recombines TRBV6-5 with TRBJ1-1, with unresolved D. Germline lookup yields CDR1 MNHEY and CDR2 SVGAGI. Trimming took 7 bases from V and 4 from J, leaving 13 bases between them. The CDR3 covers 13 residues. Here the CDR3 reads CASTLGRSTEAFF. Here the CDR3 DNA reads TGTGCCAGCACCTTGGGGAGGAGCACTGAAGCTTTCTTT.

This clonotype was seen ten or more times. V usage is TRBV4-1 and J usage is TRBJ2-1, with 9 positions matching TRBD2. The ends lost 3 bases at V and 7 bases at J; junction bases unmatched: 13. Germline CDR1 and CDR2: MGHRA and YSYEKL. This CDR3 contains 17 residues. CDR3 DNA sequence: TGCGCCAGCAGCCAGGCTAGGGCGGGGGGGCCCGATAATGAGCAGTTCTTC. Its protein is CASSQARAGGPDNEQFF.

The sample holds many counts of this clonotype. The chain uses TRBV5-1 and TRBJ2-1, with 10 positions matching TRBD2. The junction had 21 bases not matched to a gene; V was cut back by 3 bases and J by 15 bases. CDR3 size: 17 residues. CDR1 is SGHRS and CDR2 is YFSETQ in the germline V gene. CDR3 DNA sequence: TGCGCCAGCAGCTGGACCATAGCGGGGGGATTAGAAACGGGGCTGTTCTTC. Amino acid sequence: CASSWTIAGGLETGLFF.

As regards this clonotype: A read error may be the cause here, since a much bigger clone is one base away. The CDR3 DNA reads TGTGCCAGCAGTTCGGGGGGGACGATGTCCCAGCATTTT. Its protein product is CASSSGGTMSQHF. The V and J genes are TRBV6-5 and TRBJ1-5; D is possibly TRBD1 (5 bases). The germline CDR1 and CDR2 sequences are MNHEY and SVGAGI. The CDR3 spans 13 residues. The V gene lost 4 bases and the J gene lost 11 bases, with 15 bases spanning the gap.

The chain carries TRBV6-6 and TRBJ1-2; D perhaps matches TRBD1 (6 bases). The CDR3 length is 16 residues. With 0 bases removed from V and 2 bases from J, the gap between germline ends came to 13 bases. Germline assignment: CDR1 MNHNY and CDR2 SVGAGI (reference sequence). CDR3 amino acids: CASSYSLGGLNYGYTF. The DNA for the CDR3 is TGTGCCAGCAGTTACTCTTTGGGGGGCCTGAACTATGGCTACACCTTC.